At least ten counts were recorded for the clone carrying this T cell receptor (beta chain). Its target is not known. Other DNA sequences in this sample translate to the same CDR3. Trimming cost V 1 base and J 1 base; bases outside gene matches: 2. The CDR3 spans 15 residues. Looked up from germline, CDR1 is LNHDA and CDR2 is SQIVND (reference sequence). This sample is part of a study of shared clonotypes between healthy human individuals. Libraries were prepared by immunoSEQ multiplex PCR; TCRdb keeps only in-frame clonotypes and omits some of them. The table has about 1 million clones, around 76% seen once. Study conclusions and caveats: As a rule, naive subsets had a larger estimated richness than memory subsets.

Sequencing was carried out using memory CD4+ T cells sorted from blood. Subset specified: CD45RA-negative fraction. The chain couples TRBV19 to TRBJ2-3, with 7 bases identical to TRBD2. The receptor's source is a man aged 18 to 29 in good health. The CDR3 region has the DNA TGTGCCAGTAGTATAGCGGGGGGTGGCACAGATACGCAGTATTTT. It specifies CASSIAGGGTDTQYF.